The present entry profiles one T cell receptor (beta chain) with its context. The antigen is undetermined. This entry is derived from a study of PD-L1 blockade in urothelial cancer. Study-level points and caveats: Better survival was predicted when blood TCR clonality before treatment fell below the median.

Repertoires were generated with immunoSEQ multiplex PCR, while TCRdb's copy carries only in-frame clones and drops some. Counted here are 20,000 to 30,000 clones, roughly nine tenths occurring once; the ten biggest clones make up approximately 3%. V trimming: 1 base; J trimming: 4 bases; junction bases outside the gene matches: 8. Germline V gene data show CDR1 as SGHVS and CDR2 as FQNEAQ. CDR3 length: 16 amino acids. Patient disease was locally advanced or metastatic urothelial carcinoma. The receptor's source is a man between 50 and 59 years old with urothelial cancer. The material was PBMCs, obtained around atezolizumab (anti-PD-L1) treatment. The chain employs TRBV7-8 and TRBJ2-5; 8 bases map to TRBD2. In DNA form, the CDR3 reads TGTGCCAGCAGCTTAGTGGTCCGGGAGGGGAGAGAGACCCAGTACTTC. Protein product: CASSLVVREGRETQYF.